This TCR beta chain originates from a study of T cell changes during pregnancy in multiple sclerosis. Assay used: immunoSEQ multiplex PCR; TCRdb lists only in-frame clones, some missing. The sample consists of tens of thousands of clones, about 92% of them appearing once. The CDR3 length is 13 residues. The V and J ends lost 2 bases and 6 bases respectively, with 11 bases between them. The germline CDR1 and CDR2 sequences are SNHLY and FYNNEI. The chain has TRBV2 and TRBJ2-7, with D possibly TRBD1 on 6 matching bases. The source is a female donor in good health, enrolled as a control in a pregnancy study. The specimen was peripheral blood, collected in the third trimester of pregnancy. The CDR3 is CASSEYRDGEQYF. CDR3 bases: TGTGCCAGCAGTGAATACAGGGACGGCGAGCAGTACTTC.